A selection of T cell receptor beta chains follows, all from one sample in a study of blood T cells in healthy people across ages. In TCRdb, the 5' RACE reads were re-called with MiXCR into one record per CDR3 protein. The table includes 920,000 or so distinct CDR3 sequences, 45% detected once. Input material: blood. Receptor source: a woman in her fifties or sixties in good health. Each CDR3 is given with its conserved first and last residue. The order of the fields is D gene, V gene, J gene, clone size, CDR3 protein, CDR3 DNA. A D gene is named only where the DNA matches it firmly. Clone size is stated in some rows and not others, as once, few, many or a class when expanded.

TRBD2	TRBV3-1	TRBJ2-3	few	CASSHETSGRQYF	TGTGCCAGCAGTCACGAGACTAGCGGGAGGCAGTATTTT
-	TRBV29-1	TRBJ2-5	many	CSAGEGEQYF	TGCAGCGCGGGAGAAGGGGAGCAGTACTTC
TRBD1	TRBV28	TRBJ1-1	-	CATQGSGTVNTEAFF	TGTGCCACCCAGGGTTCCGGGACAGTGAACACTGAAGCTTTCTTT
-	TRBV2	TRBJ2-5	few	CASSDLDEQYF	TGTGCCAGCAGTGATTTGGATGAGCAGTACTTC
TRBD1	TRBV14	TRBJ2-6	-	CASSQRGRGLSEANVLTF	TGTGCCAGCAGCCAAAGAGGCAGGGGGCTGTCTGAGGCCAACGTCCTGACTTTC
TRBD2	TRBV7-8	TRBJ2-7	-	CASHLFREGQFLNNEQYF	TGTGCCAGCCACCTATTCCGGGAGGGCCAATTTTTAAACAATGAGCAGTACTTC
TRBD2	TRBV6-6	TRBJ2-5	-	CASTTATSSETQYF	TGTGCCAGCACCACCGCGACTAGCTCGGAGACCCAGTACTTC
-	TRBV12-3/TRBV12-4	TRBJ2-3	-	CASTRWPKVGTDAQYF	TGTGCCAGCACGCGCTGGCCCAAGGTCGGCACAGATGCGCAGTATTTT
-	TRBV6-6	TRBJ1-2	many	CASSYSATVGHGYTF	TGTGCCAGCAGTTACTCGGCCACAGTAGGCCATGGCTACACCTTC
-	TRBV7-2	TRBJ2-7	-	CASSARQAYEQYF	TGTGCCAGCAGCGCCCGACAGGCCTACGAGCAGTACTTC
TRBD1	TRBV7-6	TRBJ2-7	few	CASSAGQGEQYF	TGTGCCAGCAGCGCGGGACAGGGCGAGCAGTACTTC
-	TRBV5-6	TRBJ2-1	few	CASSPGSGYNEQFF	TGTGCCAGCAGTCCAGGGAGTGGGTACAATGAGCAGTTCTTC
TRBD1	TRBV5-1	TRBJ2-7	-	CASSPTTGGVYEQYF	TGCGCCAGCAGCCCGACGACAGGGGGCGTCTACGAGCAGTACTTC
-	TRBV7-2	TRBJ1-2	-	CASSSRKGPGYGYTF	TGTGCCAGCAGCTCGCGGAAGGGGCCCGGCTATGGCTACACCTTC